The clone carrying this T cell receptor (beta chain) was found a few times. Its matching antigen is unknown. The sample is drawn from a study of T cell repertoires in cytomegalovirus infection. Overall study: Used in the study were CMV epitopes, some recently identified and HLA-C-restricted, others well-studied and HLA-B-restricted. The study's findings and limits: Carriers of CMV and the relevant HLA type were discriminated by public TCR beta frequency. HLA-C-restricted CMV-specific TCR beta clonotypes were dominant in the ex vivo response.

Trimming removed 3 bases from V and 6 bases from J, with 20 bases in between. Germline-derived CDR1 and CDR2 are SGHVS and FQNEAQ. The CDR3 runs to 16 residues. TCRdb re-called the reads with MiXCR, one entry per CDR3 protein. The table shows roughly 70,000 distinct CDR3 sequences, with approximately 22% occurring only once. The chain has TRBV7-8 and TRBJ1-2; D is ambiguous. The TCR originated in a human donor in good health (CMV status not recorded). Some clones in this sample may be carry-over from other donors' samples. The sequencing here drew on CD8+ T cells from cultured PBMCs, taken from culture after CMV antigen stimulation. The CDR3 sequence: CASSFSWGSGSDGYTF. CDR3 nucleotide sequence: TGTGCCAGCAGCTTTTCGTGGGGATCCGGGAGTGATGGCTACACCTTC. Full variable domain (remainder filled in from reference TRBV7-8 and TRBJ1-2): GAGVSQSPRYKVAKRGQDVALRCDPISGHVSLFWYQQALGQGPEFLTYFQNEAQLDKSGLPSDRFFAERPEGSVSTLKIQRTQQEDSAVYLCASSFSWGSGSDGYTFGSGTRLTVV.